This entry lists 22 T cell receptor beta chains sequenced from one sample in a study of T cell repertoires in cytomegalovirus infection (dated by TCRdb to between 2019 and 2020). Sequencing was carried out with an Illumina HiSeq 1500. The public reads were reanalyzed by TCRdb: fastp trimming at Q25, MiXCR alignment, in-frame beta chains only. Every distinct CDR3 protein forms one entry, paired with its most common genes and DNA. For this sample the table gives roughly 230,000 distinct CDR3 sequences, of which about 15% were detected only once. The ten biggest clones cover roughly 50% of the sample. The sequencing sample was made of CD8+ T cells from PBMCs. These receptors all come from a human donor in good health (CMV status not recorded). Some clones in this sample may be carry-over from other donors' samples.

This clonotype was found a few times. The chain carries TRBV11-2 and TRBJ2-7; 7 bases match TRBD2. The CDR3 loop spans 15 amino acids. V lost 1 base to trimming and J lost 1 base; unmatched junction nucleotides: 4. Germline V gene sequence: CDR1 SGHAT, CDR2 FQNNGV. CDR3 region: CASSLGGGGSYEQYF. The CDR3 nucleotides read TGTGCCAGCAGCTTAGGCGGCGGGGGATCCTACGAGCAGTACTTC. The whole variable domain, filled in from reference TRBV11-2 and TRBJ2-7, reads EAGVAQSPRYKIIEKRQSVAFWCNPISGHATLYWYQQILGQGPKLLIQFQNNGVVDDSQLPKDRFSAERLKGVDSTLKIQPAKLEDSAVYLCASSLGGGGSYEQYFGPGTRLTVT.

This clonotype was found many times. V and J are TRBV7-6 and TRBJ1-1, with D perhaps TRBD1 (6 bases). The germline gives CDR1 SGHVS, CDR2 FNYEAQ. V lost 2 bases to trimming and J lost 4 bases, with 17 bases between them. The length of the CDR3 is 16 residues. The CDR3 region is CASSLTTEDSSTEAFF. The CDR3 DNA sequence: TGTGCCAGCAGCTTAACCACCGAGGACAGCTCCACTGAAGCTTTCTTT.

There are many counts of this clonotype. This chain uses TRBV7-2 with TRBJ2-7, with TRBD1 matching over 10 bases. CDR1 and CDR2 (germline): SGHTA, FQGNSA. Trimming at V came to 7 bases and at J to 3 bases, leaving 9 bases not matched to a gene. The CDR3 covers 15 residues. The CDR3: CASTLPGQGIYEQYF. DNA of the CDR3: TGTGCCAGCACCCTTCCGGGACAGGGGATCTACGAGCAGTACTTC.

The rearrangement links TRBV28 to TRBJ2-3; D gene unclear. The CDR3 is 12 amino acids. Trimming stripped 6 bases from V and 6 bases from J, with 10 bases between. CDR1 is MDHEN, CDR2 SYDVKM, per germline. For the CDR3, the DNA is TGTGCCAGCAGGGACGAGTGGGATACGCAGTATTTT. Encoded protein: CASRDEWDTQYF. Supplemented by reference TRBV28 and TRBJ2-3, the full variable domain reads DVKVTQSSRYLVKRTGEKVFLECVQDMDHENMFWYRQDPGLGLRLIYFSYDVKMKEKGDIPEGYSVSREKKERFSLILESASTNQTSMYLCASRDEWDTQYFGPGTRLTVL.

This chain links TRBV2 with TRBJ2-3; D uncertain. The germline CDR1 and CDR2 sequences are SNHLY and FYNNEI. Trimming left V 10 bases short and J 1 base short, with 9 bases between. The CDR3 totals 12 residues. The CDR3 sequence: CATATRTDTQYF. The CDR3 coding sequence is TGTGCCACCGCCACGCGCACAGATACGCAGTATTTT.

This clonotype was seen ten or more times. The V and J genes are TRBV7-9 and TRBJ2-3; 10 nucleotides agree with TRBD1. The trim removed 5 bases at V and 3 bases at J, leaving 5 bases unmatched. The CDR3 is 15 amino acids. Germline V gives CDR1 SEHNR, CDR2 FQNEAQ (reference sequence). The CDR3 DNA reads as TGTGCCAGCAGCGCACGACAGGGGGCGACAGATACGCAGTATTTT. Translated, it gives CASSARQGATDTQYF.

This clonotype was recorded a few times. The CDR3 nucleotides read TGTGCCAGCAGCTTATTACAGGCCACTGAAGCTTTCTTT. Its protein is CASSLLQATEAFF. The V gene is TRBV7-3, the J gene TRBJ1-1, with a tentative D call TRBD1 (5 bases). Trimming removed 2 bases at V and 4 bases at J, with 8 bases between. In germline, CDR1 is SGHTA, CDR2 FQGTGA. The CDR3 has 13 amino acids.

This chain links TRBV15 with TRBJ1-4, with TRBD1 as a possible D gene (6 bases). This CDR3 is built from 15 residues. CDR1 is LNHNV and CDR2 is YYDKDF in the germline V gene (reference sequence). Between the trimmed V and J ends, which lost 5 bases and 0 bases, there was a span of 10 bases. The CDR3 reads CATSLPGATNEKLFF. The CDR3 DNA is TGTGCCACCAGCTTACCAGGGGCAACTAATGAAAAACTGTTTTTT.

The chain couples TRBV6-8 to TRBJ1-6; 7 bases are a match to TRBD1. Germline values: CDR1 MNHGY, CDR2 SAAAGT. V was clipped by 0 bases and J by 10 bases; unmatched bases: 9. The CDR3 spans 16 residues. The CDR3 nucleotides read TGTGCCAGCAGTTACTCGGCAGGGGGGAGGGGCTCACCCCTCCACTTT. This codes for CASSYSAGGRGSPLHF.

This clonotype has ten or more counts. This rearrangement joins TRBV7-2 to TRBJ2-7, with D possibly TRBD2 on 7 matching bases. The CDR3 spans 15 residues. Trimming stripped 4 bases from V and 3 bases from J, with 16 bases between. The germline gives CDR1 SGHTA, CDR2 FQGNSA. CDR3 residues: CASSSEGGPVYEQYF. Here the CDR3 DNA reads TGTGCCAGCAGCTCAGAGGGGGGGCCGGTCTACGAGCAGTACTTC.

This clonotype was observed a few times. The chain recombines TRBV29-1 with TRBJ2-2; TRBD1 agrees at 12 bases. V dropped 0 bases and J dropped 6; count of bases not matched to a gene: 8. The CDR3 sequence is 17 residues long. The V gene's germline CDR1 is SQVTM and CDR2 ANQGSEA. The CDR3, as DNA: TGCAGCGTTGAAGATCCGGGACAGGGGGCGAAGGCCGGGGAGCTGTTTTTT. As protein: CSVEDPGQGAKAGELFF.

There are many counts of this clonotype. The rearrangement joins TRBV7-2 to TRBJ1-1; no clear D. The CDR3 loop spans 14 amino acids. V was cut by 5 bases and J by 3 bases, with 13 bases left in between. The germline V gene encodes CDR1 SGHTA and CDR2 FQGNSA. The CDR3 region is CASSLLNQDTEAFF. For the CDR3, the DNA is TGTGCCAGCAGCCTACTCAACCAAGACACTGAAGCTTTCTTT.

V gene TRBV28 combines with J gene TRBJ1-1, with 9 bases identical to TRBD1. The CDR3 loop spans 14 amino acids. V dropped 6 bases and J dropped 3; count of bases not matched to a gene: 5. The germline V gene encodes CDR1 MDHEN and CDR2 SYDVKM. The CDR3 DNA reads TGTGCCAGCAGCCACAGGGGGCCGTACACTGAAGCTTTCTTT. Translation: CASSHRGPYTEAFF.

The rearrangement uses TRBV20-1 and TRBJ2-7, with TRBD2 matching over 8 bases. From germline, CDR1 is DFQATT and CDR2 SNEGSKA (reference sequence). J was trimmed by 3 bases and V by 5 bases; bases with no gene match: 12. This CDR3 is 15 amino acids long. CDR3 sequence reads: CSAAPYSGTNYEQYF. In DNA, the CDR3 is TGCAGTGCTGCCCCCTATAGCGGGACAAACTACGAGCAGTACTTC.

This clonotype was counted between two and nine times. The chain joins TRBV29-1 to TRBJ2-5, with D perhaps matching TRBD1 (6 bases). The CDR3 spans 14 residues. V lost 2 bases to trimming and J lost 5 bases, with 15 bases between them. The germline V gene encodes CDR1 SQVTM and CDR2 ANQGSEA. CDR3: CSVEIQGEPETQYF. The CDR3, as DNA: TGCAGCGTTGAAATACAGGGAGAGCCGGAGACCCAGTACTTC.

J is TRBJ2-3 and V is TRBV15; maybe TRBD1 (6 bases). Trimming left V 0 bases short and J 2 bases short, with 12 bases between. The V gene's germline CDR1 is LNHNV and CDR2 YYDKDF (reference sequence). The CDR3 consists of 16 residues. CDR3 amino acids: CATSREGTSLTDTQYF. The CDR3 DNA is TGTGCCACCAGCAGAGAAGGGACAAGTCTCACAGATACGCAGTATTTT. The variable domain in full, with the rest retrieved from reference TRBV15 and TRBJ2-3, is DAMVIQNPRYQVTQFGKPVTLSCSQTLNHNVMYWYQQKSSQAPKLLFHYYDKDFNNEADTPDNFQSRRPNTSFCFLDIRSPGLGDTAMYLCATSREGTSLTDTQYFGPGTRLTVL.

This clonotype was found many times. CDR3 residues: CASSYANTEAFF. The CDR3, as DNA: TGTGCCAGCAGTTACGCGAACACTGAAGCTTTCTTT. The chain is built from TRBV6-5 and TRBJ1-1; D is uncertain. V was cut by 2 bases and J by 1 base, with 2 bases left in between. The germline gives CDR1 MNHEY, CDR2 SVGAGI. The CDR3 covers 12 residues.

This clonotype has a count of ten or more. The V gene is TRBV7-9, the J gene TRBJ2-7; 10 bases are a match to TRBD2. The CDR3 runs to 15 residues. The germline V gene has CDR1 SEHNR and CDR2 FQNEAQ (reference sequence). V lost 4 bases and J lost 4; bases outside the gene matches: 7. CDR3 residues: CASSSGTSVWYEQYF. CDR3 DNA sequence: TGTGCCAGCAGCTCCGGGACTAGCGTTTGGTACGAGCAGTACTTC.

CDR3 residues: CASRSSASSNTEAFF. CDR3 nucleotides: TGCGCCAGCAGGTCCTCTGCCAGTTCGAACACTGAAGCTTTCTTT. The chain joins TRBV5-1 to TRBJ1-1; the D is unclear. With 5 bases removed from V and 1 base from J, the gap between germline ends came to 15 bases. The germline gives CDR1 SGHRS, CDR2 YFSETQ. CDR3 length: 15 amino acids.

This clonotype was seen repeatedly, ten times or more. The V gene is TRBV27, the J gene TRBJ1-5; the D gene is possibly TRBD1 (5 bases). The CDR3 runs to 14 residues. CDR1 and CDR2 (germline): MNHEY, SMNVEV (reference sequence). The V end lost 4 bases, the J end lost 3 bases, and 10 bases lay between the germline ends. The CDR3 DNA follows: TGTGCCAGCAGTTATACAGGAGACAATCAGCCCCAGCATTTT. Translating it yields CASSYTGDNQPQHF.

This clonotype has at least ten counts. V usage is TRBV7-9 and J usage is TRBJ2-5, with D unclear. From germline, CDR1 is SEHNR and CDR2 FQNEAQ (reference sequence). The CDR3 covers 12 residues. V was clipped by 1 base and J by 5 bases, with 5 bases between them. The CDR3 loop is CASSLEVETQYF. The DNA of the CDR3 is TGTGCCAGCAGCTTAGAAGTCGAGACCCAGTACTTC.

This clonotype showed up many times. The rearrangement joins TRBV7-2 to TRBJ2-1, with 9 bases fitting TRBD2. This CDR3 comprises 18 residues. Germline lookup yields CDR1 SGHTA and CDR2 FQGNSA. With 6 bases clipped from V and 0 bases from J, the junction kept 12 bases outside the gene matches. CDR3 DNA sequence: TGTGCCAGCAGTCCAAGCGGGGGGCCCGTCAGCTCCTACAATGAGCAGTTCTTC. Its protein product is CASSPSGGPVSSYNEQFF.